The 21 T cell receptor beta chains listed next were all sequenced from one sample in a study of human T cells and chemical hapten exposure. TCRdb re-analysed the RACE reads in MiXCR, keeping a single row per CDR3 protein. There are roughly 94,000 distinct CDR3 sequences in the sample; over 7.5% occur only once, and 2% to 2.5% lies in the top ten. Time point given: patch test 2, 6 weeks after DPC sensitization. Treatment specified: therapeutic diphenylcyclopropenone sensitization with weekly scalp DPC. This specimen consisted of whole blood, obtained in connection with sensitization to the hapten diphenylcyclopropenone (DPC). Receptors were obtained from a woman aged 35 to 49 with alopecia areata. Some clones in this sample may be carry-over from other donors' samples.

This clonotype came up many times. The rearrangement uses TRBV5-1 and TRBJ1-1, with a tentative D call TRBD1 (5 bases). This CDR3 region has 14 residues. Trimming stripped 0 bases from V and 7 bases from J, with 13 bases between. CDR1 is SGHRS and CDR2 is YFSETQ in the germline V gene. DNA of the CDR3: TGCGCCAGCAGCTTGGGAGGGACTGGTAGTGAAGCTTTCTTT. This encodes CASSLGGTGSEAFF.

This clonotype was seen more than once but under ten times. CDR3 loop: CSAREAGGMETQYF. Written as DNA, the CDR3 is TGCAGTGCTAGAGAAGCGGGAGGGATGGAGACCCAGTACTTC. The rearrangement links TRBV20-1 to TRBJ2-5; 10 nucleotides align to TRBD2. Trimming at V came to 0 bases and at J to 5 bases, leaving 3 bases not matched to a gene. CDR1 is DFQATT and CDR2 is SNEGSKA in the germline V gene (reference sequence). The CDR3 has 14 residues.

This clonotype was detected only a few times. J is TRBJ2-2 and V is TRBV20-1; D is ambiguous. The CDR3 has 12 amino acids. Germline V lookup: CDR1 DFQATT, CDR2 SNEGSKA (reference sequence). The V end was cut by 3 bases, the J end by 7 bases, with 9 bases between. The CDR3 is CSASRLVGELFF. The CDR3 coding sequence is TGCAGTGCTAGCCGATTGGTCGGGGAGCTGTTTTTT.

The chain carries TRBV7-8 and TRBJ2-1, with TRBD1 identical over 7 bases. The CDR3 length is 14 residues. The junction had 9 bases not matched to a gene; V was cut back by 7 bases and J by 6 bases. CDR1 and CDR2 from the germline V gene are SGHVS and FQNEAQ. The CDR3 sequence: CASTQRGQGNEQFF. CDR3 coding DNA: TGTGCCAGCACCCAAAGGGGGCAGGGCAATGAGCAGTTCTTC.

The genes are TRBV29-1 and TRBJ2-3; a weak D match, TRBD2 (5 bases). The V and J ends lost 2 bases and 2 bases respectively, with 8 bases between them. The CDR3 contains 13 residues. In germline, CDR1 is SQVTM, CDR2 ANQGSEA. The CDR3 coding sequence is TGCAGCGTTGAACGAGGGTACACAGATACGCAGTATTTT. This sequence encodes CSVERGYTDTQYF.

In this sample, this clonotype turned up many times. This chain joins TRBV7-2 and TRBJ2-5; 11 nucleotides match TRBD2. The ends lost 1 base at V and 6 bases at J; junction bases unmatched: 7. The CDR3 sequence is 16 residues long. Germline V lookup: CDR1 SGHTA, CDR2 FQGNSA. The CDR3, as DNA: TGTGCCAGCAGCTTAGATGGTACTAGCGGGAGCCAGACCCAGTACTTC. Amino acid sequence: CASSLDGTSGSQTQYF.

Worth noting for this clonotype: Its ends do not fully match the called genes, so a read error is possible. This chain joins TRBV2 and TRBJ1-2; 9 positions agree with TRBD1. Germline V gene data show CDR1 as SNHLY and CDR2 as FYNNEI. This CDR3 is 11 amino acids long. CDR3 bases: TGTGCCAGCAGGGAACCCGGGACAGGGTCCTTC. Translation: CASREPGTGSF.

Many counts were recorded for this clonotype. CDR3 region: CASSLGGAENTIYF. The CDR3 DNA reads as TGTGCCAGCAGCTTAGGGGGCGCAGAAAACACCATATATTTT. The chain couples TRBV7-2 to TRBJ1-3, with TRBD1 as a possible D gene (5 bases). Trimming cost V 1 base and J 6 bases, with 10 bases left between them. There are 14 residues in the CDR3. Looked up from germline, CDR1 is SGHTA and CDR2 is FQGNSA.

This clonotype was detected a few times. This chain connects TRBV24-1 to TRBJ2-1; D unclear. Per germline, CDR1 KGHDR and CDR2 SFDVKD. V gave up 6 bases and J gave up 3 bases, with 5 bases separating them. The CDR3 covers 12 residues. The CDR3 DNA reads as TGTGCCACCAGTATGGGCTACAATGAGCAGTTCTTC. Encoded protein: CATSMGYNEQFF.

CDR3: CASSRGQGLNTGELFF. CDR3 nucleotides: TGTGCCAGCAGCAGGGGACAGGGCCTAAACACCGGGGAGCTGTTTTTT. This chain joins TRBV7-9 and TRBJ2-2; 9 nucleotides agree with TRBD1. The CDR3 sequence is 16 residues long. Germline values: CDR1 SEHNR, CDR2 FQNEAQ (reference sequence). V trimming: 5 bases; J trimming: 2 bases; junction bases outside the gene matches: 6. Filled out from reference TRBV7-9 and TRBJ2-2, the complete variable domain reads DTGVSQNPRHKITKRGQNVTFRCDPISEHNRLYWYRQTLGQGPEFLTYFQNEAQLEKSRLLSDRFSAERPKGSFSTLEIQRTEQGDSAMYLCASSRGQGLNTGELFFGEGSRLTVL.

This sequence joins TRBV27 and TRBJ2-1; weak D call: TRBD2 (5 bases). The germline gives CDR1 MNHEY, CDR2 SMNVEV (reference sequence). V lost 6 bases to trimming and J lost 4 bases, with 10 bases between them. CDR3 length: 13 amino acids. CDR3 bases: TGTGCCAGCAGGAAGAGCGGTTACAATGAGCAGTTCTTC. Protein sequence: CASRKSGYNEQFF.

This clonotype was detected only a few times. V and J are TRBV7-9 and TRBJ1-2; D remains unclear. The CDR3 totals 14 residues. Per the germline V gene, CDR1 is SEHNR and CDR2 is FQNEAQ (reference sequence). V was pared by 1 base and J by 2 bases, with 8 bases between. CDR3 loop: CASSLDSVNYGYTF. DNA of the CDR3: TGTGCCAGCAGCTTAGACAGTGTCAACTATGGCTACACCTTC.

This clonotype was detected ten times or more. J is TRBJ2-1 and V is TRBV20-1, with no clear D. V was shortened by 1 base and J by 8 bases, with 21 bases between the two germline ends. Germline assignment: CDR1 DFQATT and CDR2 SNEGSKA (reference sequence). This CDR3 is built from 16 residues. The chain's CDR3 is CSARGPRAITWDEQFF. DNA of the CDR3: TGCAGTGCTAGAGGCCCCAGAGCGATAACTTGGGATGAGCAGTTCTTC.

This clonotype was seen ten or more times. The chain couples TRBV28 to TRBJ1-5; D unresolved. V was trimmed by 6 bases and J by 2 bases, leaving 17 bases between them. The CDR3 contains 16 residues. From germline, CDR1 is MDHEN and CDR2 SYDVKM. This chain's CDR3 is CASSEKTRGGNQPQHF. In DNA form, the CDR3 reads TGTGCCAGCAGCGAAAAGACCCGAGGAGGCAATCAGCCCCAGCATTTT.

The chain links TRBV9 to TRBJ2-1; D remains ambiguous. The CDR3 totals 15 residues. In germline, CDR1 is SGDLS, CDR2 YYNGEE. Between the trimmed V and J ends, which lost 0 bases and 3 bases, there was a span of 10 bases. As DNA, the CDR3 is TGTGCCAGCAGCGTAGATACTGCCGGCTACAATGAGCAGTTCTTC. This sequence encodes CASSVDTAGYNEQFF.

This clonotype was found a few times. The chain links TRBV27 to TRBJ2-7, with D hard to call. Trimming took off 8 bases at V and 0 bases at J, with 17 bases between the two ends. In germline, CDR1 is MNHEY, CDR2 SMNVEV (reference sequence). The CDR3 sequence is 15 residues long. The CDR3 DNA reads TGTGCCAGCCAGTCCGCCCGACTGCGCTCCTACGAGCAGTACTTC. It is translated as CASQSARLRSYEQYF.

This clonotype has more than one count but fewer than ten. The J gene is TRBJ2-7, the V gene TRBV12-3 or TRBV12-4; D is perhaps TRBD2 (5 bases). Trimming took off 8 bases at V and 0 bases at J, with 8 bases between the two ends. This CDR3 region has 12 residues. DNA of the CDR3: TGTGCCAGCGCCGGGGTCTCCTACGAGCAGTACTTC. Its protein is CASAGVSYEQYF.

This clonotype was recorded a few times. The rearrangement uses TRBV28 and TRBJ1-1, with D maybe TRBD1 (5 bases). V lost 7 bases and J 6 bases, leaving 15 bases between the germline ends. From germline, CDR1 is MDHEN and CDR2 SYDVKM. The CDR3 covers 13 residues. CDR3 in amino acids: CASTSAGVSEAFF. The CDR3 DNA reads as TGTGCCAGCACATCGGCGGGGGTCTCTGAAGCTTTCTTT.

This clonotype has just a few counts. The rearrangement uses TRBV5-5 and TRBJ1-6; 7 nucleotides line up with TRBD1. Trimming at V came to 4 bases and at J to 10 bases, leaving 11 bases not matched to a gene. This CDR3 spans 15 amino acids. Germline CDR1 is SGHKS and CDR2 is YYEKEE (reference sequence). Written as DNA, the CDR3 is TGTGCCAGCAGCCCTGCAGGGGGGGAAATATCACCCCTCCACTTT. It codes for CASSPAGGEISPLHF.

At least ten counts were recorded for this clonotype. The genes are TRBV30 and TRBJ1-1, with D possibly TRBD1 on 5 matching bases. The CDR3 loop spans 12 amino acids. Trimming took 2 bases from V and 10 from J, leaving 14 bases between them. The germline V gene has CDR1 GTSNPN and CDR2 SVGIG (reference sequence). CDR3 region: CAWSRSAGRAFF. In DNA form, the CDR3 reads TGTGCCTGGAGTAGATCGGCAGGGCGAGCTTTCTTT.

This clonotype was recorded many times. The rearrangement links TRBV12-3 or TRBV12-4 to TRBJ2-7; unclear D gene. This CDR3 is built from 13 residues. V lost 2 bases to trimming and J lost 7 bases, with 12 bases between them. The CDR3 protein is CASSLISGLEQYF. The DNA for the CDR3 is TGTGCCAGCAGTTTAATTTCTGGGCTGGAGCAGTACTTC.